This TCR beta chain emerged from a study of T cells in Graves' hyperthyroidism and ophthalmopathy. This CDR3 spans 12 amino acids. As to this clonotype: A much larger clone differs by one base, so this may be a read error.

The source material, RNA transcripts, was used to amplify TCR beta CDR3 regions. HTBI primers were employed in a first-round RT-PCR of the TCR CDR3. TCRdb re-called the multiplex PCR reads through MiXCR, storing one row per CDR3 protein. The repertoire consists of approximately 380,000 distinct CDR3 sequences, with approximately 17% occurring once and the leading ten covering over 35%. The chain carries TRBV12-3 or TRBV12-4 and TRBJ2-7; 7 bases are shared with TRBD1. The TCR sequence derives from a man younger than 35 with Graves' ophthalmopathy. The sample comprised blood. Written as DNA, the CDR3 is TGTGCCAACAGTTACAGGGGCTACGAGCAGTACTTC. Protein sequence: CANSYRGYEQYF.